Described below is a single T cell receptor (beta chain) sequence and its context. What it recognizes is unknown. This record belongs to a study of CD8 T cell repertoires and HIV-1 epitope variants. Overall study: 1M T cells were kept uncultured as a baseline.

TCR beta CDR3 was sequenced at survey depth on immunoSEQ. Repertoires were generated with immunoSEQ multiplex PCR, while TCRdb's copy carries only in-frame clones and drops some. Among approximately 5,000 clones listed, 60% to 65% were seen once. Losses at the gene ends were 2 bases for V and 2 bases for J; bases not matched to a gene: 6. The CDR3 spans 17 residues. Germline values: CDR1 SGHAT, CDR2 FQNNGV. Study conclusions and caveats: The TAALDMSHF plasma variant had no responses, unlike KF9 (roughly five clonotypes) and HW9 (one). Six of nine antigen-specific clonotypes appeared cross-reactive to autologous or escape variants.

V is TRBV11-2 and J is TRBJ2-7; 13 positions agree with TRBD2. The material sequenced was cultured CD8+ T cells derived from PBMCs. The TCR originated in a male donor with HIV. The CDR3 DNA is TGTGCCAGCAGCTTAACTAGCGGGAGGGAGGTTACCTACGAGCAGTACTTC. Translated: CASSLTSGREVTYEQYF.